This is a list of T cell receptor beta chains from one sample in a study of T cell clonotyping in hematopoietic cell transplantation. Produced via immunoSEQ multiplex PCR; TCRdb's table is partial and in-frame only. The sample contains about 76,000 clones, about 95% of which appear only once. This material consisted of peripheral blood mononuclear cells, taken before stem cell transplant. These receptors all stem from a woman between 50 and 59 years old with acute myeloid leukemia. Some clones in this sample may be carry-over from other donors' samples. CDR3s leave out the opening cysteine and the closing phenylalanine or tryptophan. D genes are given only for firm matches.

v_call | d_call | cdr3_aa
TRBV28 | NA | ASSLQIVNQPQH
TRBV27 | NA | ASSSALKGVETQY
TRBV15 | TRBD2 | ATSRGRLAGLGETQY
TRBV7-2 | TRBD2 | ASRPTSGRSSYEQY
TRBV19 | TRBD1 | ASSIWQGDQPQH
TRBV10-3 | NA | ATPGNSNQPQH
TRBV29-1 | NA | SVVRATGYT
TRBV4-1 | TRBD1 | ASRPQGYYNSPLH
TRBV9 | TRBD1 | ASSPRTGGLYSTDTQY
TRBV7-2 | TRBD1 | ASSLGGTGGSGYT
TRBV6-6 | NA | ASTPRGRSYNSPLH
TRBV2 | NA | ASRGQFRQPQH
TRBV2 | TRBD1 | ASRGTGETEKLF
TRBV5-6 | NA | ASSGTIYGYT
TRBV2 | TRBD1 | ASRVGTGMPGELF
TRBV5-1 | TRBD1 | ASSSTGGSEQY